These 28 T cell receptor beta chains originate from one sample sequenced in a study of blood T cell repertoires in COVID-19. Data came from immunoSEQ multiplex PCR; TCRdb stores just in-frame clones and leaves some out. The top ten clones hold less than 7.5% of a sample with some 230,000 clones, 83% of them seen once. Sequenced input: peripheral blood. The source of these receptors is a woman in her forties or fifties with acute or convalescent COVID-19.

This chain joins TRBV6-2 or TRBV6-3 and TRBJ1-5; 7 bases fit TRBD1. Trimming removed 5 bases from V and 11 bases from J; junction bases left unmatched: 9. This CDR3 spans 13 amino acids. Looked up from germline, CDR1 is MNHEY and CDR2 is SVGEGT. CDR3 sequence: CASSMDRNWAQHF. CDR3 nucleotide sequence: TGTGCCAGCAGTATGGACAGGAATTGGGCCCAGCATTTT.

In its sample, this clone was seen a few times. This chain joins TRBV4-2 and TRBJ1-5, with 8 bases identical to TRBD1. Germline assignment: CDR1 LGHNA and CDR2 YNFKEQ. J was trimmed by 5 bases and V by 2 bases; bases with no gene match: 8. The CDR3 contains 16 residues. The CDR3 protein is CASSQRTGRGDQPQHF. CDR3 nucleotide sequence: TGTGCCAGCAGCCAAAGGACAGGGAGAGGGGATCAGCCCCAGCATTTT.

In this sample, this clone turned up once. The genes are TRBV18 and TRBJ1-2, with D possibly being TRBD1 (5 bases). This CDR3 is 15 amino acids long. CDR1 is KGHSH, CDR2 LQKENI, per germline. Trimming left V 3 bases short and J 1 base short, with 12 bases between. CDR3 sequence reads: CASSPTDRRNYGYTF. CDR3 DNA sequence: TGTGCCAGCTCACCTACCGACAGACGTAACTATGGCTACACCTTC.

This sequence joins TRBV5-1 and TRBJ2-7, with 7 bases identical to TRBD2. This CDR3 contains 17 residues. From germline, CDR1 is SGHRS and CDR2 YFSETQ. Germline trimming cut 7 bases from V and 2 bases from J; bases unmatched to any gene: 18. The CDR3 nucleotides are TGCGCCAGCTCCACAGCAGGGTTTGCGGGAGCCGCCTACGAGCAGTACTTC. Protein: CASSTAGFAGAAYEQYF.

The chain employs TRBV11-3 and TRBJ2-1; perhaps TRBD2 as D (5 bases). Germline assignment: CDR1 SGHNT and CDR2 YENEEA. This CDR3 contains 13 residues. Trimming pared 6 bases from V and 8 bases from J, leaving 14 bases between. CDR3 sequence: CASSSTPGDEQFF. CDR3 nucleotide sequence: TGTGCCAGCAGTAGTACGCCCGGGGATGAGCAGTTCTTC.

J is TRBJ2-3 and V is TRBV15; 11 bases fit TRBD1. The CDR3 covers 16 residues. Germline loops: CDR1 LNHNV, CDR2 YYDKDF (reference sequence). The ends lost 3 bases at V and 5 bases at J; junction bases unmatched: 7. The CDR3 protein is CATSSTGTGGVDTQYF. Here the CDR3 DNA reads TGTGCCACCAGCAGTACCGGGACAGGGGGTGTAGATACGCAGTATTTT.

The V gene is TRBV11-1, the J gene TRBJ1-6, with D uncertain. There are 15 residues in the CDR3. The V and J ends lost 2 bases and 6 bases respectively, with 11 bases between them. CDR1 SGHAT and CDR2 FQDESV come from the germline V gene (reference sequence). Written as DNA, the CDR3 is TGTGCCAGCAGCTTAAGTGGGCAGAGTAATTCACCCCTCCACTTT. Protein sequence: CASSLSGQSNSPLHF.

The chain joins TRBV6-1 to TRBJ1-6; D is ambiguous. Trimming took off 2 bases at V and 13 bases at J, with 18 bases between the two ends. CDR3 size: 15 residues. Germline CDR1 is MNHNS and CDR2 is SASEGT. DNA of the CDR3: TGTGCCAGCAGTGAATCGACACCCCCCGCATCCCCCCTCCACTTT. This sequence encodes CASSESTPPASPLHF.

The chain employs TRBV30 and TRBJ2-1; 8 bases line up with TRBD2. The germline gives CDR1 GTSNPN, CDR2 SVGIG (reference sequence). The CDR3 has 13 residues. The ends lost 4 bases at V and 4 bases at J; junction bases unmatched: 3. The CDR3 protein is CAWKGLGYNEQFF. For the CDR3, the DNA is TGTGCCTGGAAGGGACTAGGGTACAATGAGCAGTTCTTC. The whole variable domain, remainder taken from reference TRBV30 and TRBJ2-1, is SQTIHQWPATLVQPVGSPLSLECTVEGTSNPNLYWYRQAAGRGLQLLFYSVGIGQISSEVPQNLSASRPQDRQFILSSKKLLLSDSGFYLCAWKGLGYNEQFFGPGTRLTVL.

The chain joins TRBV4-3 to TRBJ2-1; 11 bases fit TRBD2. Germline V lookup: CDR1 LGHNA, CDR2 YSLEER. This CDR3 has 17 residues. After removal of 3 bases from V and 6 bases from J, the junction contained 10 bases not matched to a gene. The CDR3 is CASSHIHLAGGGNEQFF. The CDR3 coding sequence is TGCGCCAGCAGCCATATCCACTTAGCGGGGGGGGGCAATGAGCAGTTCTTC.

The V gene is TRBV10-3, the J gene TRBJ1-3; D may be TRBD1 (6 bases). The V end lost 11 bases, the J end lost 0 bases, and 17 bases lay between the germline ends. Germline V gene lookup returns CDR1 ENHRY and CDR2 SYGVKD. CDR3 size: 15 residues. The CDR3: CAVGGQGLSGNTIYF. CDR3 in DNA: TGTGCCGTCGGAGGCCAGGGGCTCTCTGGAAACACCATATATTTT.

This sequence joins TRBV2 and TRBJ1-6; D is possibly TRBD1 (5 bases). Between the trimmed V and J ends, which lost 1 base and 7 bases, there was a span of 11 bases. The CDR3 covers 15 residues. Germline-derived CDR1 and CDR2 are SNHLY and FYNNEI. CDR3 DNA: TGTGCCAGCAGTGAAGAGGGGTCCATGAATTCACCCCTCCACTTT. Translating it yields CASSEEGSMNSPLHF.

The chain couples TRBV19 to TRBJ1-4, with 7 bases matching TRBD1. The CDR3 is 14 residues long. With 8 bases clipped from V and 2 bases from J, the junction kept 5 bases outside the gene matches. Looked up from germline, CDR1 is LNHDA and CDR2 is SQIVND (reference sequence). Here the CDR3 DNA reads TGTGCCAGTTCAGGAGGGGGCACTAATGAAAAACTGTTTTTT. This sequence encodes CASSGGGTNEKLFF.

This clone is a singleton in its sample. This rearrangement joins TRBV7-2 to TRBJ1-4, with no clear D. V was pared by 5 bases and J by 0 bases, with 19 bases between. Germline values: CDR1 SGHTA, CDR2 FQGNSA. CDR3 size: 18 residues. CDR3 in amino acids: CASSLRPHSRATNEKLFF. The CDR3 nucleotides read TGTGCCAGCAGCCTAAGACCCCATTCGAGGGCAACTAATGAAAAACTGTTTTTT.

The chain is built from TRBV19 and TRBJ2-5, with 10 bases identical to TRBD1. This CDR3 contains 14 residues. Trimming at V came to 7 bases and at J to 4 bases, leaving 6 bases not matched to a gene. The germline gives CDR1 LNHDA, CDR2 SQIVND (reference sequence). The DNA of the CDR3 is TGTGCCAGTACCGCCGGGACAGGGGTAGAGACCCAGTACTTC. Translating it yields CASTAGTGVETQYF.

V gene TRBV6-4 combines with J gene TRBJ2-1; 8 nucleotides align to TRBD2. Germline values: CDR1 MRHNA, CDR2 SNTAGT. V lost 1 base, J lost 7 bases, and 9 bases stayed unmatched. This CDR3 comprises 16 residues. The CDR3 reads CASSDCPAGVTNEQFF. The CDR3 DNA reads as TGTGCCAGCAGTGACTGCCCAGCGGGAGTGACTAATGAGCAGTTCTTC.

This sequence joins TRBV9 and TRBJ1-1, with unresolved D. CDR3 length equals 14 residues. Trimming took off 4 bases at V and 4 bases at J, with 14 bases between the two ends. The germline gives CDR1 SGDLS, CDR2 YYNGEE. CDR3 region: CASSPVRTSTEAFF. CDR3 DNA sequence: TGTGCCAGCAGCCCCGTTAGAACGTCCACTGAAGCTTTCTTT. The full variable domain, rest sourced from reference TRBV9 and TRBJ1-1, is DSGVTQTPKHLITATGQRVTLRCSPRSGDLSVYWYQQSLDQGLQFLIQYYNGEERAKGNILERFSAQQFPDLHSELNLSSLELGDSALYFCASSPVRTSTEAFFGQGTRLTVV.

The chain joins TRBV6-5 to TRBJ1-2; 7 positions match TRBD1. The germline V gene encodes CDR1 MNHEY and CDR2 SVGAGI. Trimming removed 6 bases from V and 4 bases from J; junction bases left unmatched: 8. This CDR3 region has 14 residues. DNA for the CDR3: TGTGCCAGCAGCGAGGGGGCCATGACCTATGGCTACACCTTC. This codes for CASSEGAMTYGYTF.

V usage is TRBV14 and J usage is TRBJ1-3; D is undetermined. Trimming took off 0 bases at V and 6 bases at J, with 9 bases between the two ends. This CDR3 has 14 residues. The V gene's germline CDR1 is SGHDN and CDR2 FVKESK. This CDR3 reads CASSQEARINTIYF. CDR3 in DNA: TGTGCCAGCAGCCAAGAGGCACGAATAAACACCATATATTTT.

This chain uses TRBV4-1 with TRBJ2-5, with 7 bases identical to TRBD1. J lost 1 base, V lost 6 bases, and 14 bases had no gene match. The germline V gene encodes CDR1 MGHRA and CDR2 YSYEKL. The CDR3 has 17 residues. The CDR3 DNA reads as TGCGCCAGCAGGCGGACCTCGTTTGCAGGGGGCCAAGAGACCCAGTACTTC. Protein: CASRRTSFAGGQETQYF.

This chain joins TRBV7-2 and TRBJ2-1; maybe TRBD2 (6 bases). The ends were cut back, 4 bases at V and 0 bases at J, with 19 bases in the middle. The CDR3 runs 18 residues. Germline-derived CDR1 and CDR2 are SGHTA and FQGNSA. As DNA, the CDR3 is TGTGCCAGCAGCTCAAACCTAGCGATAGGGAGCTCCTACAATGAGCAGTTCTTC. This codes for CASSSNLAIGSSYNEQFF.

This chain links TRBV7-3 with TRBJ2-5, with 16 bases aligning to TRBD2. The CDR3 length is 16 residues. Trimming removed 5 bases from V and 2 bases from J; junction bases left unmatched: 2. Germline V gene sequence: CDR1 SGHTA, CDR2 FQGTGA. The CDR3 DNA follows: TGTGCCAGCAGCCCGGGACTAGCGGGGGGGCAAGAGACCCAGTACTTC. Its translation: CASSPGLAGGQETQYF.

This chain links TRBV19 with TRBJ1-3; D gene ambiguous. Germline V lookup: CDR1 LNHDA, CDR2 SQIVND (reference sequence). V was cut by 4 bases and J by 9 bases, with 13 bases left in between. The CDR3 sequence is 13 residues long. This CDR3 is CASSTQQRSTIYF. Here the CDR3 DNA reads TGTGCCAGTAGTACCCAACAGAGAAGCACCATATATTTT. Together with reference TRBV19 and TRBJ1-3, the CDR3 gives the full variable domain: DGGITQSPKYLFRKEGQNVTLSCEQNLNHDAMYWYRQDPGQGLRLIYYSQIVNDFQKGDIAEGYSVSREKKESFPLTVTSAQKNPTAFYLCASSTQQRSTIYFGEGSWLTVV.

The chain carries TRBV5-4 and TRBJ2-1; D remains unclear. The V gene lost 4 bases and the J gene lost 7 bases, with 12 bases spanning the gap. The V gene's germline CDR1 is SGHNT and CDR2 YYREEE (reference sequence). The CDR3 extends over 13 amino acids. In DNA, the CDR3 is TGTGCCAGCAGCGACGTCGACAAAAATGAGCAGTTCTTC. Its translation is CASSDVDKNEQFF.

This rearrangement joins TRBV6-5 to TRBJ2-1, with TRBD2 matching 8 bases. Germline CDR1 MNHEY, CDR2 SVGAGI. J gave up 2 bases and V 2 bases, and 2 bases lay outside the gene matches. The CDR3 consists of 15 residues. The CDR3 DNA reads TGTGCCAGCAGTTACCGGCGGGGGGCCTACAATGAGCAGTTCTTC. Protein sequence: CASSYRRGAYNEQFF.

The gene calls are TRBV4-3 and TRBJ2-3; D unresolved. The V and J ends lost 0 bases and 6 bases respectively, with 13 bases between them. Germline V gene lookup returns CDR1 LGHNA and CDR2 YSLEER. This CDR3 contains 15 residues. CDR3 in amino acids: CASSQDPNGRDTQYF. The CDR3 DNA follows: TGCGCCAGCAGCCAAGATCCCAACGGTCGGGATACGCAGTATTTT.

V and J are TRBV24-1 and TRBJ2-1, with 12 bases lining up with TRBD2. Germline-derived CDR1 and CDR2 are KGHDR and SFDVKD. V dropped 5 bases and J dropped 0; count of bases not matched to a gene: 10. The CDR3 length is 19 residues. CDR3 bases: TGTGCCACCAGTGGGGGACTAGCGGGCCGAAGTCTCTCCTACAATGAGCAGTTCTTC. Amino acid sequence: CATSGGLAGRSLSYNEQFF.

DNA of the CDR3: TGTGCCAGCAGTACCTTGGACAGGTTGTATGGCTACACCTTC. Translated: CASSTLDRLYGYTF. This rearrangement joins TRBV6-2 or TRBV6-3 to TRBJ1-2, with 7 bases aligning to TRBD1. Germline CDR1 and CDR2: MNHEY and SVGEGT. The V and J ends lost 5 bases and 5 bases, in that order; junction bases with no gene match: 8. This CDR3 has 14 amino acids.